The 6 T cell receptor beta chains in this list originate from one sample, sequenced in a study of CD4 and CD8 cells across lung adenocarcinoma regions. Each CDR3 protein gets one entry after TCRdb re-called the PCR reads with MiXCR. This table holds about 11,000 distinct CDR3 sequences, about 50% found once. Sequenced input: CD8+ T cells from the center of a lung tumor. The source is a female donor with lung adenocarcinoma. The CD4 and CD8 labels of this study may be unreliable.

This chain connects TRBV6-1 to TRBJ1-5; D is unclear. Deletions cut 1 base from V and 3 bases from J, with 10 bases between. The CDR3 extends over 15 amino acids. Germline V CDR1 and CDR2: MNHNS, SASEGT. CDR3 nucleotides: TGTGCCAGCAGTGAAGGGGCGGTATTCAATCAGCCCCAGCATTTT. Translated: CASSEGAVFNQPQHF.

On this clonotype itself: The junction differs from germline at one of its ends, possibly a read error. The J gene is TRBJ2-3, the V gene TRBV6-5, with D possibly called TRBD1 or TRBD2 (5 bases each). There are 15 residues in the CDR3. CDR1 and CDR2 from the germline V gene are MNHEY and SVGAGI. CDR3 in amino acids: CARSFSGTSGNTQYF. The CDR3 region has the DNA TGTGCCAGGAGCTTCTCGGGGACGAGCGGAAATACGCAGTATTTC.

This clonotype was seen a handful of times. CDR3 DNA sequence: TGTGCCAGCAGTCGATCAGGACGTATCGGGTGGTCCTACAATGAGCAGTTCTTC. Translation gives CASSRSGRIGWSYNEQFF. The chain recombines TRBV27 with TRBJ2-1; unclear D gene. The CDR3 is 18 residues long. The germline V gene has CDR1 MNHEY and CDR2 SMNVEV (reference sequence). With 5 bases removed from V and 1 base from J, the gap between germline ends came to 21 bases.

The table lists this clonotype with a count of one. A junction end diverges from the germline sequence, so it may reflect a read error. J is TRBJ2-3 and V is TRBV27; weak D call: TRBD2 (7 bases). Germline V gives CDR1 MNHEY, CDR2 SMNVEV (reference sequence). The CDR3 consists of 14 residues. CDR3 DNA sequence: TGTGCGGGCCGCGGGGGCGGTGACCCAGATACGCAGTATTTC. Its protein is CAGRGGGDPDTQYF.

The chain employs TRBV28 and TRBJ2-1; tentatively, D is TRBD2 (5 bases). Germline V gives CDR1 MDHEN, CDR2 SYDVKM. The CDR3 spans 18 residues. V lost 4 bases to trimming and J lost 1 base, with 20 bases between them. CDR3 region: CASSSPLTRRRSYNEQFF. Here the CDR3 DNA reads TGTGCCAGCAGTTCCCCCCTCACGAGGAGGCGGTCCTACAATGAGCAGTTCTTC. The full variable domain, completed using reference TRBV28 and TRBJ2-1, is DVKVTQSSRYLVKRTGEKVFLECVQDMDHENMFWYRQDPGLGLRLIYFSYDVKMKEKGDIPEGYSVSREKKERFSLILESASTNQTSMYLCASSSPLTRRRSYNEQFFGPGTRLTVL.

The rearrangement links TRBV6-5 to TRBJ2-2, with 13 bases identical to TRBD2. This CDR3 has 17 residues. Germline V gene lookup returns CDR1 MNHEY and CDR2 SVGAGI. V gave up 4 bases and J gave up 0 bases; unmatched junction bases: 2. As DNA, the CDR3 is TGTGCCAGCAGTTCCGGGACTAGCGGGGCGAACACCGGGGAGCTGTTTTTT. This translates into CASSSGTSGANTGELFF.